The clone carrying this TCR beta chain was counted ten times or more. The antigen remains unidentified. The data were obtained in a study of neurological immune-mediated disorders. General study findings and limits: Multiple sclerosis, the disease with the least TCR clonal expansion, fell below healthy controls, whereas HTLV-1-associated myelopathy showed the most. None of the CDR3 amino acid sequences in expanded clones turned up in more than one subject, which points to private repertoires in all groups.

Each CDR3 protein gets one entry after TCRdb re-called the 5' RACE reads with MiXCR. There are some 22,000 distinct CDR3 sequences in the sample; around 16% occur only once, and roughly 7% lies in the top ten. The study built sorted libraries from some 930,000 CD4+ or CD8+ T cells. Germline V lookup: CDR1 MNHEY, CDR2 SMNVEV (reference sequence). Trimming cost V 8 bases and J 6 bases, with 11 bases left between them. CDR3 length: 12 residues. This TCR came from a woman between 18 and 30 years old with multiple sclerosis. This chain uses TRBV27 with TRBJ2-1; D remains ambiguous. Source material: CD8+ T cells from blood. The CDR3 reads CASALAANEQFF. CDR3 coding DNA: TGTGCCAGCGCCTTAGCAGCCAATGAGCAGTTCTTC.